Listed below are T cell receptor beta chains from one sample, sequenced in a study of cytomegalovirus exposure and HLA in healthy donors. Repertoires were generated with immunoSEQ multiplex PCR, while TCRdb's copy carries only in-frame clones and drops some. The sample totals approximately 120,000 clones. The specimen sequenced was PBMCs. Receptor source: a man under 40 in good health and CMV-seronegative. Each CDR3 is given with its conserved first and last residue. D genes are given only for firm matches.

cdr3_nt	cdr3_aa	d_call	j_call	v_call
TGCGCCAGCAGCTTCCCCGACTATAACACCGGGGAGCTGTTTTTT	CASSFPDYNTGELFF	.	TRBJ2-2	TRBV5-1
TGCGCCAGCAGTAGCGGGAGAGGCTCAGATACGCAGTATTTT	CASSSGRGSDTQYF	TRBD2	TRBJ2-3	TRBV5-1
TGTGCCAGCAGCCCCACAGGGGAGAGCGCTGAAGCTTTCTTT	CASSPTGESAEAFF	TRBD1	TRBJ1-1	TRBV28
TGCGCCAGCAGCCCCCTGGTTGGGACAGGGGTCTGGAACACTGAAGCTTTCTTT	CASSPLVGTGVWNTEAFF	TRBD1	TRBJ1-1	TRBV5-1
TGTGCCAGCAGCAAAGGGGATTATCAGCCCCAGCATTTT	CASSKGDYQPQHF	.	TRBJ1-5	TRBV7-2
TGTGCCAGCAGCCCCCCCCGTACCGGGGAGCTGTTTTTT	CASSPPRTGELFF	.	TRBJ2-2	TRBV6-6
TGTGCCAGCTCACCACCGAAGGTCGGGACAGGGGAAAACATTCAGTACTTC	CASSPPKVGTGENIQYF	TRBD1	TRBJ2-4	TRBV18
TGTGCCAGCAGCCTGGGGGACAGGGGACATCAGCCCCAGCATTTT	CASSLGDRGHQPQHF	TRBD1	TRBJ1-5	TRBV5-8
TGTGCCAGCAGCCTAGGGACGAAGAGGAGGGGAAGGGGCGAGCAGTACTTC	CASSLGTKRRGRGEQYF	.	TRBJ2-7	TRBV13
TGTGCCAGCAGTTCCTCTACCGGGAGACTTAACTATGGCTACACCTTC	CASSSSTGRLNYGYTF	.	TRBJ1-2	TRBV2
TGCAGCGTTCTAGGCCGGGACAGGGGGTCGGGGACCCAGTACTTC	CSVLGRDRGSGTQYF	TRBD1	TRBJ2-5	TRBV29-1
TGCGCCAGCAGCTTGCTCGTTGGAGGGGATACCGATACGCAGTATTTT	CASSLLVGGDTDTQYF	.	TRBJ2-3	TRBV5-1
TGTGCCAGTAGTATGCAGGGCCCCACTGAAGCTTTCTTT	CASSMQGPTEAFF	.	TRBJ1-1	TRBV19
TGTGCCAGCACCGCGGTAGCGGGAGACGAGCAGTACTTC	CASTAVAGDEQYF	TRBD2	TRBJ2-7	TRBV19
TGTGCCAGCAGCCCCACTGGGGGACAGAGGAAAGCTTTCTTT	CASSPTGGQRKAFF	TRBD1	TRBJ1-1	TRBV27